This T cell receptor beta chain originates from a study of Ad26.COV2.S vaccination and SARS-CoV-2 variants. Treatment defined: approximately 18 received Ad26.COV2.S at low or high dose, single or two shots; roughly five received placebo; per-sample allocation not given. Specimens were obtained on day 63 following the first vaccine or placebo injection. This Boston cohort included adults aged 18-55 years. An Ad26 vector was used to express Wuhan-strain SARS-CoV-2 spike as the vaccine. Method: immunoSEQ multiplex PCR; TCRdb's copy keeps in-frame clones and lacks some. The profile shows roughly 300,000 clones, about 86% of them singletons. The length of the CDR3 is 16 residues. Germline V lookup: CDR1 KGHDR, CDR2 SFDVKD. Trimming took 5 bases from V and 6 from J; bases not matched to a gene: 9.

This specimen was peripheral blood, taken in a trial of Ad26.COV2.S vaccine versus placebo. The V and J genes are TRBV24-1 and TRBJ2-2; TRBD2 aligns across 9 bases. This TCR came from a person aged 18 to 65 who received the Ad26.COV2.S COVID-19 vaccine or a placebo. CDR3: CATSALGGLASGELFF. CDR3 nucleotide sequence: TGTGCCACCAGTGCCCTAGGCGGACTAGCGTCCGGGGAGCTGTTTTTT.